This T cell receptor (beta chain) stems from a study of shared clonotypes between healthy human individuals (dated by TCRdb to 2018 to 2020). Background for the entire study: A few men and a couple of women, aged 18 to 49 years, made up the cohort. To increase sequencing depth and limit assay-specific biases, TCR repertoire library preparation and sequencing were carried out by different laboratories using diverse techniques. The study deeply sequenced blood TCR repertoires of about 5 healthy adults to estimate repertoire size and the extent of clonotype sharing between individuals. For each donor, CD4 naive and CD4 memory were each run on three plates, CD8 naive on two plates, and CD8 memory on one plate. Each donor's leukapheresis produced roughly between about 0.9 and 9.5 billion PBMCs.

With regard to this clone: Its binding antigen is unknown. Per-base qualities were not stored, and no clone one base away is much larger.

Compared with germline, V lacks 1 base and J lacks 10 bases; bases without a gene match: 5. The germline V gene encodes CDR1 MNHNS and CDR2 SASEGT. From the cysteine through the phenylalanine, the CDR3 covers 13 amino acids. Only CDR3 DNA is held: 39 bases, read in frame from base 1. TCR CDR3 regions were amplified from genomic DNA by multiplex PCR using the deep immunoSEQ assay. Extracted genomic DNA from each cell subset was spread evenly across all wells of several immunoSEQ 96-well plates, with each plate serving as a replicate. For sorted subsets, around 200 ng genomic DNA, equal to tens of thousands of T cell genomes, was loaded into each replicate PCR. Purified libraries were measured with a Qubit 3.0 fluorometer, size-checked on a Bioanalyzer 2100, and measured again with the KAPA Library Quantification kit. A separate single-read 150-cycle Illumina NextSeq 550 flow cell was used to sequence each immunoSEQ 96-well plate. Turning to the authors' computational methods: Because the immunoSEQ output included only junctional sequences and no quality scores, the filtering could not be the same as the filtering used for full-length reads. Sequences were annotated with PyIR, a Python wrapper for IgBLAST v1.9, and V/J genes and CDR3 were assigned using IMGT germline references. Any read was removed if the V/J assignment was weak (E-value above 1e-6), the CDR3 was missing, or the read contained stop codons, out-of-frame junctions, or ambiguous translated residues. V3J clonotypes were defined as sequences sharing the same inferred V gene, J gene, and CDR3 amino acid sequence. To compute the percentage overlap between repertoires, the number of shared unique clonotypes was divided by the size of the smaller repertoire. Repertoire richness was assessed with RTK rarefaction, the Chao1 estimator, and Recon v2.1 estimates of unobserved clonotypes. For all TCRbeta clonotypes obtained by the gDNA method from a few donors, generation probabilities were computed with OLGA. TCRdb stores this immuneACCESS table with in-frame sequences only. Part of the clones is absent; in the studies checked, under half of the shortfall reflects unresolved V genes, and no reason is known for the rest. The V and J calls and clone size were taken over from that table, and D and trimming were inferred from the DNA. This sample is represented by about 2 million clones; over 85% of them were singletons. The ten biggest clones cover about 0.13% of the sample.

What the research found in general, with its limitations: Clonotypes shared by all four sorted-subset donors showed higher generation probabilities than non-shared clonotypes. Sharing across a few donors was observed for about 5% of naive CD4, over 3% of naive CD8, roughly 2.3% of memory CD4, and around 0.44% of memory CD8 clonotypes. Even with the large sequencing depth, rarefaction of the sorted-subset datasets indicated that sequencing was incomplete. The small number of donors limited the genetic and exposure-history diversity represented. Estimated clonotype richness was generally larger for naive than for memory subsets. Pairwise subsampling indicated that sequencing depth was expected to affect the degree of clonotype sharing among donors. Sampling was limited to blood, and TCR repertoires in tissue likely differ from TCR repertoires in blood.

The donors were healthy, HIV-negative adults who had no recently reported acute infections or vaccinations. Only Caucasian adults living in Nashville, Tennessee, USA were represented among the donors. Magnetic negative selection was used to enrich CD4+ T cells, after which naive cells were positively selected on CD45RA and the negative fraction became the memory subset. Blood was collected by leukapheresis, and PBMCs were isolated by Ficoll-Histopaque density gradient centrifugation and then cryopreserved in liquid nitrogen vapor phase. Analytical flow cytometry was used to check the purity and quantity of each magnetically sorted T cell population. Genomic DNA was isolated from every sorted fraction and measured by UV absorbance on a Nanodrop 2000c.

The sequence joins TRBV6-1 to TRBJ1-1, and TRBD1 matches 8 of the central bases. The sequence derives from a man between 18 and 29 years old in good health. The sample comprised naive CD4+ T cells sorted from blood. The sample's cell subset or site label, in plain terms: CD45RA+ positively selected. The base sequence is TGTGCCAGCAGTGAAGGGGGAACAGGGGGAGCTTTCTTT. Its protein product is CASSEGGTGGAFF.